This T cell receptor (beta chain) was obtained from a study of cytomegalovirus exposure and HLA in healthy donors (dated by TCRdb to about 2017). With regard to the full study: In an earlier analysis of approximately 640 of the donors, 250 to 350 Gb of sequence data and 90 million to 120 million unique TCR beta sequences from about 190 million T cells were reported. An early release that covered roughly 600 HLA-typed donors contained approximately 300 gigabases of sequencing data and about 93 million unique TCR sequences. Among the approximately 400 genotyped donors, 75% to 90% belonged to the genetic ancestry cluster associated with self-reported Caucasian donors. The study aimed to test whether cataloging public T cell receptors could reveal signatures of past pathogen exposure. The study used immunosequencing to profile the T cell repertoires of some 600 subjects and linked those repertoires to cytomegalovirus serostatus. In addition to the first cohort of roughly 670 subjects, a separate validation cohort of 130 or so different subjects was used. To predict cytomegalovirus infection status, the study brought together high-throughput TCR immunosequencing, statistical association of individual TCRs with disease status, and machine learning. In a later analysis, previously published TCR beta repertoires from fewer than 750 donors were re-analyzed and high-resolution HLA genotyping was added so that TCR occurrence patterns could be studied. Rather than using new phenotypic data, the later analysis identified candidate immune exposures from TCR beta sequences and from how often those sequences occurred across donors. To decide whether each TCR beta V gene segment behaved as functional or pseudogenic, an earlier analysis of fewer than 750 of the donors relied on high-throughput TCR beta sequencing. Alongside the repertoire data, information on donor age, sex, ethnicity and CMV serostatus was compiled. In a later genetic analysis, genome-wide SNP genotypes for about three fifths of the 666 donors were used, and that subset was treated as a discovery cohort. Every repertoire in the discovery cohort had been generated on one and the same sequencing platform. HLA typing included class I and class II loci at four-digit resolution. Typing coverage differed by locus: A, B, C, DRB1 and DQB1 were typed in about 620-640 donors, DQA1 in approximately 520, DPA1 in around 600, and DPB1 in just under 480. Four or five DR-DQ haplotypes were handled as single units for association and clustering, since linkage in the cohort was strong. Among roughly 400 genotyped donors of the cohort, an average of roughly 240,000 unique TCR beta nucleotide sequences were sequenced per donor, around a sixth of them non-productive. Beyond this particular receptor, the publication reports: For the cohort, immune exposure information was limited to CMV serostatus. A later analysis associated around 16,000 TCR beta sequences with specific HLA alleles at a false discovery rate of 0.05. Because HLA typing was missing for some donors at each locus, association tests included only the typed subset. Several of the top co-occurrence clusters appeared to be linked to parvovirus B19, influenza, CMV and Epstein-Barr virus, according to a later analysis. The sequencing pipeline was judged likely to have produced a cluster of highly shared sequence variants as a technical artifact. The study listed 164 TCR beta chains as associated with cytomegalovirus. Most CMV-associated TCR beta chains appeared to be HLA-restricted in a later analysis, and the HLA associations seemed to be driven largely by CMV exposure. The classifier was reported to diagnose cytomegalovirus status with high specificity and sensitivity in both the original cohort and the validation cohort. Some IMGT-functional V segments, including TRBV6-2 and TRBV6-3, could not be told apart with the 87-base-pair reads, so those segments were excluded. An association between a missense DCLRE1C variant and V-gene and J-gene trimming of TCR beta chains was found in a later genetic analysis and replicated in an independent cohort. The cohort was sequenced for TCR beta chains only, and without alpha or paired-chain data the features that could be detected were limited. According to the authors, the approach could potentially be generalized to other disease states and immunological phenotypes. In a later analysis, TCR association rates were found to vary across HLA loci, with the most associated TCRs seen for DRB1 alleles and the fewest for HLA-C alleles. In an earlier analysis of about 540 of the donors, most TCR beta V segments were observed in productive rearrangements about 87% or about 30% of the time, broadly matching IMGT annotations. Linkage disequilibrium might explain the correlated functional status among segregating V segments, but an unknown experimental factor could not be ruled out. In a later genetic analysis, fewer N-insertions in productive TCRs were reported among donors in an Asian-associated ancestry cluster than the roughly 700-donor mean. In vitro tests confirmed that a few of the cytomegalovirus-associated TCR beta chains recognize cytomegalovirus antigens. Because counts were too low, roughly 18 rarely observed V segments, including chromosome 9 orphons, were left out of the earlier analysis of 500 to 650 of the donors. Across donors, most TCR sequences were observed very rarely, whereas some public TCRs were present in many individuals. Strong co-occurrence of HLA alleles, especially DR and DQ, made assigning TCR associations to individual alleles difficult. The presence/absence analyses assumed that sequencing depth was roughly uniform across donors, and that assumption may not be true. A later analysis found that HLA-associated TCR beta chains were more clonally expanded and had lower generation probabilities than equally common non-associated chains. A further reported finding was that TCR beta sequences accurately predicted the HLA-A and HLA-B alleles for most subjects in the first cohort.

The cohort consisted of 600 to 750 healthy bone marrow donors. Cohort members were all nominally healthy when sampled, although unrecorded immune exposures were likely present. The donor was CMV seronegative and was included in the group of 352 seronegative cohort members. A peripheral blood sample was provided by each donor, and peripheral blood mononuclear cells were used for TCR beta sequencing. Genomic DNA extraction from the blood cell samples was performed with the Qiagen DNeasy Blood Extraction Kit. Library preparation used the immunoSEQ multiplex PCR assay. For the multiplex PCR, a mixture combining 60 forward primers for TCR Vbeta segments and 13 reverse primers for TCR Jbeta segments was used. The CDR3 region of rearranged TCR beta genes was amplified from genomic DNA with a multiplex PCR assay. The amplified TCR beta libraries were sequenced on the Illumina HiSeq System as 87-base-pair reads. For the original study's pipeline: In a later analysis, tens of millions of unique TCR beta chains were counted across the roughly 670 repertoires, and roughly 10 million of these chains were shared by at least two donors. Raw reads were error-corrected and collapsed into unique sequences by a nearest-neighbor algorithm in which closely related sequences were merged to remove PCR and sequencing errors. To assign V, D and J gene segments, CDR3 sequences were aligned to IMGT reference sequences. For a sequence to be retained, a match of at least six nucleotides was required to both a V gene segment and a J gene segment. Rearrangements were called productive when the CDR3 lacked stop codons and stayed in frame with V and J; all others were non-productive. CDR3 was defined according to IMGT convention as the region running from the second conserved V-encoded cysteine to the conserved J-encoded phenylalanine. The earlier analysis of about 530 of the donors excluded any sequence lacking an unambiguous match to a single V gene segment. In an earlier analysis of roughly 600 of the donors, a V segment was called functional when productive rearrangements were above 56.7%, and segregating when the standard deviation between donors exceeded 5%. A statistical classification framework was built to diagnose cytomegalovirus status from the catalog of TCR beta chain sequences. A later analysis assigned V and J genes by comparing TCR nucleotide sequences with IMGT/GENE-DB human TR gene sequences. Using the TCRdist pipeline, a later analysis assigned CDR3 sequences along with most-parsimonious VDJ recombination scenarios. In a later analysis, every TCR beta chain was defined by the combination of its CDR3 amino acid sequence and its V-gene family, and reads without a unique V-gene family were dropped. As a way to deal with suspected cross-contamination and a sequencing artifact, a later analysis dropped more than 500 nucleotide sequences that were highly shared and had low generation probability. In a later analysis, a clonal expansion index was calculated for each public chain from normalized within-repertoire ranks of inferred template counts. In a later analysis, generation probabilities were computed using a VDJ recombination model fitted to out-of-frame rearrangements, and the results were checked against IGoR. A later analysis scored TCR-TCR, TCR-HLA and TCR-CMV co-occurrence with hypergeometric tests, applying a repertoire-size bias correction to TCR pairs. To estimate false discovery rates, a later analysis permuted the HLA or CMV assignments 20 times. In a later analysis, co-occurring TCRs were grouped using DBSCAN, and TCRdist sequence similarity was added for clustering within HLA-allele-positive subsets. Co-occurrence clustering excluded repertoires with fewer than 30,000 or more than 120,000 public chains, plus five with anomalous nucleotide sharing. The table was pulled from immuneACCESS by TCRdb, which kept in-frame rearrangements only. Such tables lose some clones; where checked, under half of the loss comes from unresolved V genes, and the rest has no known cause. V and J calls and clone size are given by that table; D and trimming were obtained from the DNA. Recorded for this sample are 100,000 to 150,000 clones; 75% to 80% of them occurred a single time. In total, the top ten clones hold approximately 3.9% of the sample.

Turning to this clone: Its antigen specificity is not known. Within one base of it there is no much larger clone, and no base qualities were kept.

The germline ends are 15 bases apart after V is trimmed by 7 bases and J by 6 bases. In the germline V gene, CDR1 corresponds to SQVTM and CDR2 to ANQGSEA. The CDR3 has 12 amino acids, counting the end cysteine and phenylalanine. Of the read, only the CDR3 DNA is kept; its 36 bases are in frame from base 1. Sequencing used PBMCs. The sequence links TRBV29-1 to TRBJ1-1, and possibly TRBD1, on 5 matching bases. This TCR came from a middle-aged man in good health and CMV-seronegative. This receptor has the CDR3 CSGGEGKAEAFF. The DNA reads TGCAGCGGGGGGGAGGGGAAGGCTGAAGCTTTCTTT.